This TCR beta chain emerged from a study of blood T cell repertoires in COVID-19. Study in general: PBMCs, B-cell-depleted T cells, or T cells were the source of the cDNA or gDNA that made up the material.

After removal of 6 bases from V and 0 bases from J, the junction contained 0 bases not matched to a gene. Germline V lookup: CDR1 LNHDA, CDR2 SQIVND (reference sequence). The CDR3 covers 14 residues. Sequenced by immunoSEQ multiplex PCR; TCRdb stores in-frame clones only, minus some. This table has roughly 250,000 clones, approximately 87% appearing once. This clonotype originated in a human donor in a cohort sampled during active COVID-19. The sequenced sample consisted of peripheral blood. This chain links TRBV19 with TRBJ1-4; 8 bases are shared with TRBD1. DNA for the CDR3: TGTGCCAGTAGACAGGGGGCAACTAATGAAAAACTGTTTTTT. Its protein product is CASRQGATNEKLFF.